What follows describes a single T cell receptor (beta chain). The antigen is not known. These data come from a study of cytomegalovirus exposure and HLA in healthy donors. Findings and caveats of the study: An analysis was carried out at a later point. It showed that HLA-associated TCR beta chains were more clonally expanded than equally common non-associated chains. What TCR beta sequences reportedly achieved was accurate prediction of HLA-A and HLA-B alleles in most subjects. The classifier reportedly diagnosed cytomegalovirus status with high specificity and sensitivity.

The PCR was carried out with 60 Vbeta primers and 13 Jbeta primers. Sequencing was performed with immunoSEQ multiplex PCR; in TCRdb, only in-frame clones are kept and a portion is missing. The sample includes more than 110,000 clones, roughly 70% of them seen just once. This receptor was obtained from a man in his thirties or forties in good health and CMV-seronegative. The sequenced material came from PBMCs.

The CDR3 spells CASILNGGTNEKLFF. The CDR3 DNA reads TGTGCCAGCATCTTAAACGGGGGTACTAATGAAAAACTGTTTTTT. The rearrangement uses TRBV6-1 and TRBJ1-4; weak D call: TRBD1 (5 bases). The CDR3 sequence is 15 residues long. CDR1 and CDR2 from the germline V gene are MNHNS and SASEGT. V lost 7 bases and J 2 bases, leaving 14 bases between the germline ends.